This TCR beta chain stems from a study of shared clonotypes between healthy human individuals. CDR1 is SGHNT, CDR2 YYREEE, per germline (reference sequence). The CDR3 consists of 17 residues. With V trimmed by 5 bases and J by 8 bases, 17 bases remained unmatched. General study findings and limits: Blood was the only sampled material, and tissue repertoires likely differ. Naive subsets generally had larger estimated richness than memory subsets. Generation probabilities were higher for clonotypes shared across all four sorted-subset donors than for unshared ones.

Several immunoSEQ plates received, in even portions, the genomic DNA of each subset. Here immunoSEQ multiplex PCR was the method, and the copy in TCRdb shows in-frame clones only, minus some. The sample lists about 2 million clones; roughly 95% were seen once. It was CD45RO-negative cells, positively selected for CCR7, that made up naive CD8 cells, with terminally differentiated effector memory CD45RA+ cells excluded. Remarks on this clone: The antigen remains unidentified.

This rearrangement joins TRBV5-4 to TRBJ2-1; 9 nucleotides align to TRBD2. Sequenced input: naive CD8+ T cells sorted from blood. The sequence was obtained from a man aged 18 to 35 in good health. This CDR3 reads CASRHGGEGLASHEQFF. DNA of the CDR3: TGTGCCAGCAGGCACGGGGGCGAGGGACTAGCAAGCCATGAGCAGTTCTTC.